This T cell receptor beta chain was profiled in a study of shared clonotypes between healthy human individuals. V gave up 6 bases and J gave up 3 bases; unmatched junction bases: 5. Germline V gives CDR1 SQVTM, CDR2 ANQGSEA. The CDR3 runs to 13 residues. Investigators divided CD4+ cells into CD45RA+ naive and CD45RA-negative memory subsets. Turning to this clone: No antigen is known for it. This specimen includes other DNA sequences encoding the same CDR3.

Using approximately 200 ng DNA, some 30,000 T cell genomes, the sorted-subset replicate PCRs were run. Libraries were prepared by immunoSEQ multiplex PCR; TCRdb keeps only in-frame clonotypes and omits some of them. Of roughly 1.4 million clones in the sample, around 98.5% were seen once. Study-wide results and caveats: Unshared clonotypes carried lower generation probabilities than those common to all four donors. Generally, naive subsets came out with larger estimated richness than memory subsets.

V is TRBV29-1 and J is TRBJ2-7; 10 bases are a match to TRBD1. Sample: naive CD4+ T cells sorted from blood. Specified subset: CD45RA+ positively selected. The source of this sequence is a man between 25 and 39 years old in good health. CDR3 DNA sequence: TGCAGCGTAACCGGGACAGGGGTCTACGAGCAGTACTTC. As protein: CSVTGTGVYEQYF.